Given below is one TCR beta chain in context. The antigen is undetermined. Other DNA variants within this sample encode the same CDR3. The table came from immunoSEQ multiplex PCR; TCRdb's copy has only in-frame clones and leaves some out. The data show about 820,000 clones, 85% to 95% seen once. This sample was taken from a study of shared clonotypes between healthy human individuals. Study observations and caveats: Several donors held roughly 5% of naive CD4 clonotypes in common.

Germline V gene lookup returns CDR1 MNHEY and CDR2 SMNVEV (reference sequence). The CDR3 covers 14 residues. Trimming at V came to 1 base and at J to 3 bases, leaving 0 bases not matched to a gene. The naive CD8 population came from CD45RO-negative cells selected for CCR7, without terminally differentiated effector memory CD45RA+ cells. Every one of the donors was a Caucasian adult that lived in Nashville, Tennessee. Sequencing input: naive CD8+ T cells sorted from blood. The receptor was derived from a young man in good health. The chain couples TRBV27 to TRBJ2-5; 9 bases match TRBD2. The CDR3 coding sequence is TGTGCCAGCAGTTTATTAGCGGGAGAAGAGACCCAGTACTTC. It translates to CASSLLAGEETQYF.